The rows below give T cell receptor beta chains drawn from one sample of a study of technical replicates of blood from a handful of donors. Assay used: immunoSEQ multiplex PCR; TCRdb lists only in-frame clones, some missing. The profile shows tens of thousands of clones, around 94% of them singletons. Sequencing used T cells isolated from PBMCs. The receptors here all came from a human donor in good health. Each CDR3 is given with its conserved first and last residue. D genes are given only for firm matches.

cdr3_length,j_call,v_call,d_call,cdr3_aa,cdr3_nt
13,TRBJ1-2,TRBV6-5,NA,CASSYSTGIGYTF,TGTGCCAGCAGTTACTCAACAGGTATTGGCTACACCTTC
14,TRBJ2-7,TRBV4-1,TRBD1,CASSQDTGQTEQYF,TGCGCCAGCAGCCAAGATACGGGACAGACCGAGCAGTACTTC
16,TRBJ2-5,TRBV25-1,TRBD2,CASSGSGRRVKETQYF,TGTGCCAGCAGTGGCAGCGGGAGGAGGGTCAAGGAGACCCAGTACTTC
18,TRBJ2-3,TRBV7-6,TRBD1,CASSLRPTGDHFTDTQYF,TGTGCCAGCAGCTTAAGGCCTACAGGGGACCACTTCACAGATACGCAGTATTTT
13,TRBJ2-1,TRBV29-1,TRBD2,CSVTSASYNEQFF,TGCAGCGTTACTAGCGCTTCCTACAATGAGCAGTTCTTC
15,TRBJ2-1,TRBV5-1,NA,CASSKNREQNNEQFF,TGCGCCAGCAGTAAGAACAGGGAACAGAACAATGAGCAGTTCTTC
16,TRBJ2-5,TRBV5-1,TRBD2,CASSPQMTSGAETQYF,TGCGCCAGCAGCCCCCAGATGACTAGCGGGGCAGAGACCCAGTACTTC
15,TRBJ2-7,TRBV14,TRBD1,CASSRETGQGHEQYF,TGTGCCAGCAGCCGAGAAACGGGACAGGGCCACGAGCAGTACTTC
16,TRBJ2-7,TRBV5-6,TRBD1,CASSLLSGQGAGEQYF,TGTGCCAGCAGCTTGCTTTCCGGACAGGGGGCTGGCGAGCAGTACTTC
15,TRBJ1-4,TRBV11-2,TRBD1,CASSSPPGGREKLFF,TGTGCCAGCAGCTCCCCCCCAGGGGGGAGAGAAAAACTGTTTTTT
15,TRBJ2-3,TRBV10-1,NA,CASSESSGFTDTQYF,TGCGCCAGCAGTGAGAGTAGCGGATTCACAGATACGCAGTATTTT
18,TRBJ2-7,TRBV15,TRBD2,CATSREQATSGESYEQYF,TGTGCCACCAGCAGAGAGCAGGCAACTAGCGGAGAGAGCTACGAGCAGTACTTC